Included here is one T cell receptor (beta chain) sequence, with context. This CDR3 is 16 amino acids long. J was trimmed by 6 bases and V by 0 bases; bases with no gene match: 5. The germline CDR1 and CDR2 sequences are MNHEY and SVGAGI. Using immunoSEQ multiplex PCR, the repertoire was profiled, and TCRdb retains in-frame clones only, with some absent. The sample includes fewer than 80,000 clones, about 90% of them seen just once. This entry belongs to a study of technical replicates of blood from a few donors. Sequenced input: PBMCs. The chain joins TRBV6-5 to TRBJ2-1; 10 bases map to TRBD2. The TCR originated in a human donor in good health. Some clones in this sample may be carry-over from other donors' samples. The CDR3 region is CASSYSTSGFINEQFF. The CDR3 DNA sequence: TGTGCCAGCAGTTACTCGACTAGCGGGTTCATCAATGAGCAGTTCTTC.